This TCR beta chain was identified during a study of cytomegalovirus exposure and HLA in healthy donors. TCRdb's copy holds only in-frame clones and misses some; the assay was immunoSEQ multiplex PCR. The sample records 100,000 to 150,000 clones, 89% being singletons. This clone was counted between two and nine times. Separate from the approximately 700-subject first cohort was the approximately 130-subject validation cohort, to which the donors belonged. The receptor was isolated from a woman under 30 in good health and CMV-seronegative. Specimen: PBMCs.

This chain's CDR3 is CASSGTGRTTNEKLFF. CDR3 in DNA: TGTGCCAGCAGCGGGACAGGGCGGACGACTAATGAAAAACTGTTTTTT. V usage is TRBV9 and J usage is TRBJ1-4; 8 bases agree with TRBD1. The J segment lost 2 bases and the V segment lost 3 bases, leaving 6 bases of the junction unmatched. This CDR3 spans 16 amino acids. The germline CDR1 and CDR2 sequences are SGDLS and YYNGEE.